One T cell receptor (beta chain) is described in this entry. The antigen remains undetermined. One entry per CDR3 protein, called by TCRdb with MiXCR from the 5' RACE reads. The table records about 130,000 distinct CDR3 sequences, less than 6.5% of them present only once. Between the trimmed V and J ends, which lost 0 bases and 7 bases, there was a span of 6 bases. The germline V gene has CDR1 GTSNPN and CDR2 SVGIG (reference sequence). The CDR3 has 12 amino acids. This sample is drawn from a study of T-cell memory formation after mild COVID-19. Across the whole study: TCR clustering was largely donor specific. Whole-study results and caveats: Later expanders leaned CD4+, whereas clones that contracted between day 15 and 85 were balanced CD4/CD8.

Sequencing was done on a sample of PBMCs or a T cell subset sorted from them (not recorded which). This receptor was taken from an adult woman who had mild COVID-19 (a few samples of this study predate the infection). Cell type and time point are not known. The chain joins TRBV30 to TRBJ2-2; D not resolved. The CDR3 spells CAWSVRNGELFF. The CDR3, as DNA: TGTGCCTGGAGTGTACGTAACGGGGAGCTGTTTTTT.